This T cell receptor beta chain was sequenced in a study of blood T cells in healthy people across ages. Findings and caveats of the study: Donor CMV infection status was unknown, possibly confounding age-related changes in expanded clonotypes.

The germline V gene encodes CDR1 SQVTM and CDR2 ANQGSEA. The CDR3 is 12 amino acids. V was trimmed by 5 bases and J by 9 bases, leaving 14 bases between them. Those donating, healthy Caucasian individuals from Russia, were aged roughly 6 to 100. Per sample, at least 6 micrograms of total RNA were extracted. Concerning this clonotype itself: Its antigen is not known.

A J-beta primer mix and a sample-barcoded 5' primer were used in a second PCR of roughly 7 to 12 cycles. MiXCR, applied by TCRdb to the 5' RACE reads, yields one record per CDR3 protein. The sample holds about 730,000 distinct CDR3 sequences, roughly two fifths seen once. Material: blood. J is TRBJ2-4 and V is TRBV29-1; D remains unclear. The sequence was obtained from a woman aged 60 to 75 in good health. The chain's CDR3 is CSVRSGRSIQYF. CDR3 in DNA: TGCAGCGTTAGGTCCGGGCGCAGCATTCAGTACTTC.